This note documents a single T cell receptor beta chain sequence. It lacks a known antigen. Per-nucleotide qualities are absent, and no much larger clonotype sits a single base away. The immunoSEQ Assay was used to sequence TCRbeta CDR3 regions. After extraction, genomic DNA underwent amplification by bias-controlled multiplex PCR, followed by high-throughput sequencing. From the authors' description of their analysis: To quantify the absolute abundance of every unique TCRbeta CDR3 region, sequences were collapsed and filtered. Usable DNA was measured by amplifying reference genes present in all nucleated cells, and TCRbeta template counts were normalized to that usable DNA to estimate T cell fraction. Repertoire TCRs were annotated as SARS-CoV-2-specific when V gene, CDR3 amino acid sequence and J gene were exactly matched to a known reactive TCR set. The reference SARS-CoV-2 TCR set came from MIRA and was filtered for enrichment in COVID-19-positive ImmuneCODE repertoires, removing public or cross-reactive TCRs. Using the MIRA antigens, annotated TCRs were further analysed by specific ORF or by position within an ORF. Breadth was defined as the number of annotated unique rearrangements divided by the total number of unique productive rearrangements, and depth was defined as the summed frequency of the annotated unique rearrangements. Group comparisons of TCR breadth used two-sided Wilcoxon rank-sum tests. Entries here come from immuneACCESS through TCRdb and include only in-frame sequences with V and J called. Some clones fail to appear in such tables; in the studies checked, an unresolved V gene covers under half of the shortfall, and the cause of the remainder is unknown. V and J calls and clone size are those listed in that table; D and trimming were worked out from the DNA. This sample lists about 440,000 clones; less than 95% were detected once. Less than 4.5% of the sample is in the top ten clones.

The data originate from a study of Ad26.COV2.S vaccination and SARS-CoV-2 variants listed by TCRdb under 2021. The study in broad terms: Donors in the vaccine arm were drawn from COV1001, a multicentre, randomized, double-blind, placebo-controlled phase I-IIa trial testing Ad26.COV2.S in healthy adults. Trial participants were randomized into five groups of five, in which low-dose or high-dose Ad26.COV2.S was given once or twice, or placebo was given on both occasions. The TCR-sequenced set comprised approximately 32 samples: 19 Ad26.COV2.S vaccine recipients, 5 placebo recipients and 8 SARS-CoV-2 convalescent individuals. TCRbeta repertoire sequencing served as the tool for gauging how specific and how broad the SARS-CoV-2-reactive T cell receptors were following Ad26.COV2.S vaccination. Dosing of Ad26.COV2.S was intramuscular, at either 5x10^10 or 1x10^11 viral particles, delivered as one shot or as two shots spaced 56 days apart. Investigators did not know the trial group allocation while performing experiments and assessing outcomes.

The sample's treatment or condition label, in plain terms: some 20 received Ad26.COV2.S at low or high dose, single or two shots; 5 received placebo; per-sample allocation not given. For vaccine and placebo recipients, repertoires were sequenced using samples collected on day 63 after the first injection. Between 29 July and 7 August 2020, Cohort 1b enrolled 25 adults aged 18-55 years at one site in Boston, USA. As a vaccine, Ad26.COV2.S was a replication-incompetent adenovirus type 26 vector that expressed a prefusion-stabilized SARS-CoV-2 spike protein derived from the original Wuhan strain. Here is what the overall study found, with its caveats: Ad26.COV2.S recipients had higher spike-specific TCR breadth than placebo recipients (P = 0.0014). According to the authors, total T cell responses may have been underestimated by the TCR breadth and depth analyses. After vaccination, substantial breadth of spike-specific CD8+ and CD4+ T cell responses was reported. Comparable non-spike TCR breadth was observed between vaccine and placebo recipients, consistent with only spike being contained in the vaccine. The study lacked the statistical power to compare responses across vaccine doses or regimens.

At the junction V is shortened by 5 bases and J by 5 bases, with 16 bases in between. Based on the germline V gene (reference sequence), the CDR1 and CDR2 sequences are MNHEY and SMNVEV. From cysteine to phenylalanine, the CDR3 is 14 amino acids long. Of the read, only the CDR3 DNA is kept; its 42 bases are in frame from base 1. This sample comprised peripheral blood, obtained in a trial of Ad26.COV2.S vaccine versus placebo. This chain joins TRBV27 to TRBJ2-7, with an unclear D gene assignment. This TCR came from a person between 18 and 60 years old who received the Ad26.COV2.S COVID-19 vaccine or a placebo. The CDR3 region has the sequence CASSTRPFGDEQYF. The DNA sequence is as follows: TGTGCCAGCAGTACAAGGCCCTTCGGAGACGAGCAGTACTTC.